A selection of T cell receptor beta chains follows, all from one sample in a study of brain T cells in children with intractable seizures. Only in-frame clones appear in the TCRdb table, and some are missing; sequencing was by immunoSEQ multiplex PCR. The sample holds roughly 110,000 clones, 94% seen once. This specimen was peripheral blood, taken at surgery. The receptors stem from a boy in the first two years of life with hemimegalencephaly and intractable seizures. Each CDR3 is given with its conserved first and last residue. D genes are given only for firm matches. Some rows have no size entry. The others give once, few or many, or a class for an expanded clone.

j_call v_call d_call clone_size cdr3_aa
TRBJ2-1 TRBV4-3 TRBD2 NA CASSQTLAGTPYNEQFF
TRBJ2-7 TRBV28 NA NA CASSPPEGHYEQYF
TRBJ2-1 TRBV5-1 NA NA CASSLDGRSYNEQFF
TRBJ2-3 TRBV11-2 NA NA CASSLVGYLTDTQYF
TRBJ2-3 TRBV11-3 TRBD2 NA CASSRGRLAGDTDTQYF
TRBJ1-5 TRBV24-1 NA NA CATSDFRTAQPQHF
TRBJ2-1 TRBV7-3 NA NA CASSPRVNTYNEQFF
TRBJ2-7 TRBV27 TRBD2 NA CASSDLAGGYEQYF
TRBJ2-1 TRBV29-1 NA NA CSVEGKDSSYNEQFF
TRBJ2-5 TRBV4-2 TRBD2 few CASSQDRTSVETQYF
TRBJ1-2 TRBV7-8 NA NA CASSFGGGYGYTF
TRBJ2-7 TRBV7-3 TRBD2 NA CASSLQAGGPGGYEQYF
TRBJ1-5 TRBV28 TRBD1 once CASRGGQALYSNQPQHF
TRBJ1-3 TRBV5-1 NA NA CASSSGGQVSGNTIYF
TRBJ2-3 TRBV7-6 NA NA CASSSTQGKVTDTQYF
TRBJ2-7 TRBV12-3/TRBV12-4 NA NA CASSRGRLYEQYF
TRBJ2-7 TRBV12-3/TRBV12-4 NA NA CASSSDFRGEQYF
TRBJ2-2 TRBV10-1 NA NA CASSALMNTGELFF
TRBJ2-2 TRBV24-1 TRBD1 NA CATSDTGTGNTGELFF
TRBJ1-1 TRBV27 TRBD1 NA CATHRGGQGGKAFF
TRBJ1-5 TRBV2 NA NA CASSGSGVGQPQHF
TRBJ2-2 TRBV11-3 TRBD1 NA CASSSDRAGGELFF
TRBJ2-7 TRBV29-1 NA NA CSVSGTPTYEQYF
TRBJ2-5 TRBV7-9 NA NA CASSERQYQETQYF
TRBJ1-1 TRBV28 NA NA CASSFPHETEAFF